The present T cell receptor beta chain was sequenced within a study of CD8+CD57+ T cells in acquired aplastic anemia. This clonotype was observed a few times. No antigen is known for it. Germline trimming cut 1 base from V and 5 bases from J; bases unmatched to any gene: 6. CDR1 LNHNV and CDR2 YYDKDF come from the germline V gene (reference sequence). The CDR3 consists of 17 residues. Findings and limits, study-wide: Researchers reported that CD8+ Simpson's diversity was not significantly different in patients versus controls.

Template material for TCR beta VDJ and CDR3 profiling consisted of genomic DNA. Each CDR3 protein gets one entry after TCRdb re-called the reads with MiXCR. The profile shows 150,000 to 200,000 distinct CDR3 sequences, less than 50% of them singletons. The authors sequenced patients whose flow cytometry had shown CD8+CD57+ cell expansion. In all patients, the disease was severe acquired aplastic anemia. The chain links TRBV15 to TRBJ2-1; 12 bases align to TRBD2. The specimen was sorted CD4+, CD8+, or CD8+CD57+ T cells (not recorded which) from PBMCs. This clonotype was sampled from a human donor with aplastic anemia. DNA of the CDR3: TGTGCCACCAGCAGAGGGTGGACTAGCGGGACCGACAATGAGCAGTTCTTC. This translates into CATSRGWTSGTDNEQFF.